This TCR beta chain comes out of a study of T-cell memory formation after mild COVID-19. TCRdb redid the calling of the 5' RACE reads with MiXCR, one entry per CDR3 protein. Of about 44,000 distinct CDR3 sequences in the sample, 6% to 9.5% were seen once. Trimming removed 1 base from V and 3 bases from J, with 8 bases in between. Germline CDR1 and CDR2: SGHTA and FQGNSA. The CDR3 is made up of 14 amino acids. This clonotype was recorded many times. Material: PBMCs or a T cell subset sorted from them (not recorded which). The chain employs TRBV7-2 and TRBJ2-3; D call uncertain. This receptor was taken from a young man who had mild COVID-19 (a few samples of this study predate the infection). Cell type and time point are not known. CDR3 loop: CASSLEWATDTQYF. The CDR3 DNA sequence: TGTGCCAGCAGCTTAGAGTGGGCAACAGATACGCAGTATTTT.